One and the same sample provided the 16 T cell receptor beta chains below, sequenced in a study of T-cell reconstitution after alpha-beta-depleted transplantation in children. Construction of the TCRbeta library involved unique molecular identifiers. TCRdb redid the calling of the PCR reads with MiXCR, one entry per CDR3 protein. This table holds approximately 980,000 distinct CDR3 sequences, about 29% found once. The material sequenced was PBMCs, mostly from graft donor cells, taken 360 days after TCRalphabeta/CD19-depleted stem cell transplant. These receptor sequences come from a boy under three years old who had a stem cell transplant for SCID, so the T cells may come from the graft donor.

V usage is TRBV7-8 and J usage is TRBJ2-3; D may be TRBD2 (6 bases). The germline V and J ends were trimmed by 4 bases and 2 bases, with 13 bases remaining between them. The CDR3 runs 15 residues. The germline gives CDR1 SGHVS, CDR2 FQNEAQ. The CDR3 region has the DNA TGTGCCAGCAGCTCCACCGCGGGGTACACAGATACGCAGTATTTT. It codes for CASSSTAGYTDTQYF.

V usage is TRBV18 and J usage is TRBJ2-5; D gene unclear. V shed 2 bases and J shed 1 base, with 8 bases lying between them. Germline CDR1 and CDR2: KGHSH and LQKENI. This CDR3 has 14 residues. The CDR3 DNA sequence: TGTGCCAGCTCACCAGTACAGTCCCAAGAGACCCAGTACTTC. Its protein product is CASSPVQSQETQYF.

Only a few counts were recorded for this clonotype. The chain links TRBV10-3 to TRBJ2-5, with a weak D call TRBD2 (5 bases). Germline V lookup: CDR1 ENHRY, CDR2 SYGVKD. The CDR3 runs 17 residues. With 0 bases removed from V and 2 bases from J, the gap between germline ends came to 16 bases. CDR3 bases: TGTGCCATCAGTGAGTCCGTGGCAGGAGGACGGCAAGAGACCCAGTACTTC. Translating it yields CAISESVAGGRQETQYF.

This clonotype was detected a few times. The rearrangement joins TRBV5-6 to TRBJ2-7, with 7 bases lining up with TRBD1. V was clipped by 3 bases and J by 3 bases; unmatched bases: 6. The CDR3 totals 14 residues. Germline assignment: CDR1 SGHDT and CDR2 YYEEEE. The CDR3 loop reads CASSSKGQYYEQYF. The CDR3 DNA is TGTGCCAGCAGCTCCAAGGGACAGTACTACGAGCAGTACTTC.

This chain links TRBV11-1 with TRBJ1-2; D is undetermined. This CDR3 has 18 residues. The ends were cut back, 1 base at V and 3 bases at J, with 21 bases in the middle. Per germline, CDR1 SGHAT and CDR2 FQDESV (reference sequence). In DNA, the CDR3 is TGTGCCAGCAGCTTAGATAGACATCTAAAAAGCGGCGACTATGGCTACACCTTC. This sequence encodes CASSLDRHLKSGDYGYTF.

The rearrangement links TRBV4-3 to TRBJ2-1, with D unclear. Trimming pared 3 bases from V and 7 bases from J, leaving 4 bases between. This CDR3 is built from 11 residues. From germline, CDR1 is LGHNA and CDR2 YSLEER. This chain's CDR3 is CASSHFNEQFF. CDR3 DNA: TGCGCCAGCAGCCATTTTAATGAGCAGTTCTTC.

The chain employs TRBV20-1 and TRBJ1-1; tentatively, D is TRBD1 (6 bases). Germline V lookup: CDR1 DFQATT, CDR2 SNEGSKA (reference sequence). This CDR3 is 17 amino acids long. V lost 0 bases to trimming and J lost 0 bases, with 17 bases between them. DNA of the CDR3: TGCAGTGCTAGAGATGAGGGGGGCGCGGGGATGAACACTGAAGCTTTCTTT. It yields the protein CSARDEGGAGMNTEAFF.

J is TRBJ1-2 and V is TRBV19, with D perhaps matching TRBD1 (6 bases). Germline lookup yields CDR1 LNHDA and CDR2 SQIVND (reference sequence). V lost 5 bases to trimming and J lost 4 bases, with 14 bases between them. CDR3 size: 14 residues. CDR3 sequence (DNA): TGTGCCAGTAGTGCACAGGGTAGCGGCTATGGCTACACCTTC. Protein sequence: CASSAQGSGYGYTF.

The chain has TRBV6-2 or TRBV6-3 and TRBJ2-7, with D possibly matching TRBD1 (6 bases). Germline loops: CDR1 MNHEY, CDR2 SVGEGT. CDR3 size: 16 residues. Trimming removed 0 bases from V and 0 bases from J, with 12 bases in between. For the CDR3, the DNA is TGTGCCAGCAGTTACTCACGGGACATATTCTCCTACGAGCAGTACTTC. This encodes CASSYSRDIFSYEQYF.

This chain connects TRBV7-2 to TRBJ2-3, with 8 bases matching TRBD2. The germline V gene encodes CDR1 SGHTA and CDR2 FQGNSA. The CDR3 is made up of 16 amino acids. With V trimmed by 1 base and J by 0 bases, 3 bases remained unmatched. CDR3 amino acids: CASSLVASGSTDTQYF. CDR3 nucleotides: TGTGCCAGCAGCTTAGTCGCTAGCGGGAGCACAGATACGCAGTATTTT.

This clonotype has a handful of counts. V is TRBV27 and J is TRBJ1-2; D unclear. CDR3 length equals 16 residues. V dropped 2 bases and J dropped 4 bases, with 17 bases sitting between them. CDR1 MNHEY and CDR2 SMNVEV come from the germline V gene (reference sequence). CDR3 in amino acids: CASSLMRPDRPYGYTF. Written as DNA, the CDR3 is TGTGCCAGCAGTTTAATGCGTCCAGACCGCCCCTATGGCTACACCTTC.

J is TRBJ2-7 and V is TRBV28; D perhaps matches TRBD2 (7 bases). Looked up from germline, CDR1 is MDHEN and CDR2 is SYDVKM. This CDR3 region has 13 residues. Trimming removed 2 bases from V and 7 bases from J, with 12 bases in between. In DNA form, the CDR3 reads TGTGCCAGCAGTTTACGGGGGGCGCGGGAGCAGTACTTC. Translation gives CASSLRGAREQYF.

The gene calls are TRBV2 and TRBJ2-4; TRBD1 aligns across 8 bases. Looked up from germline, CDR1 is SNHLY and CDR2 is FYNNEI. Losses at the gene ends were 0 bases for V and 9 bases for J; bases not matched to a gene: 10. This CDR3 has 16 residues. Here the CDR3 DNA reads TGTGCCAGCAGTGAAGCGCTTCCAGGGGGCTCGGGCATTCAGTACTTC. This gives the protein CASSEALPGGSGIQYF. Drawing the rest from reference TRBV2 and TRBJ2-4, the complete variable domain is EPEVTQTPSHQVTQMGQEVILRCVPISNHLYFYWYRQILGQKVEFLVSFYNNEISEKSEIFDDQFSVERPDGSNFTLKIRSTKLEDSAMYFCASSEALPGGSGIQYFGAGTRLSVL.

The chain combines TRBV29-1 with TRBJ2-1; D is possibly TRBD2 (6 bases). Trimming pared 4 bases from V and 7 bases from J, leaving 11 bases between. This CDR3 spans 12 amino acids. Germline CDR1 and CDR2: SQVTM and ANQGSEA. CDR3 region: CSVVEGGNEQFF. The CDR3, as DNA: TGCAGCGTTGTGGAGGGAGGAAATGAGCAGTTCTTC.

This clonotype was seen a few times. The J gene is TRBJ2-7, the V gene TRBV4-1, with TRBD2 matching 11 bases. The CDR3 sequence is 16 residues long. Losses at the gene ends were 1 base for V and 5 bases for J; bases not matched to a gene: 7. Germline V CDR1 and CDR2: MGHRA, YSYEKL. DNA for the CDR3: TGCGCCAGCAGCCAAGCTAGCGGGGGGATCTTGAACGAGCAGTACTTC. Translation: CASSQASGGILNEQYF.

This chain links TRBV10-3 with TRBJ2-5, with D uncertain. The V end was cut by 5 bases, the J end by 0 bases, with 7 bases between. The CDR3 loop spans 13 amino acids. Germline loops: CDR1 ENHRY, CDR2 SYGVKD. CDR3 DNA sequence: TGTGCCATCAGTCGGGCGTACCAAGAGACCCAGTACTTC. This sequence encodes CAISRAYQETQYF.